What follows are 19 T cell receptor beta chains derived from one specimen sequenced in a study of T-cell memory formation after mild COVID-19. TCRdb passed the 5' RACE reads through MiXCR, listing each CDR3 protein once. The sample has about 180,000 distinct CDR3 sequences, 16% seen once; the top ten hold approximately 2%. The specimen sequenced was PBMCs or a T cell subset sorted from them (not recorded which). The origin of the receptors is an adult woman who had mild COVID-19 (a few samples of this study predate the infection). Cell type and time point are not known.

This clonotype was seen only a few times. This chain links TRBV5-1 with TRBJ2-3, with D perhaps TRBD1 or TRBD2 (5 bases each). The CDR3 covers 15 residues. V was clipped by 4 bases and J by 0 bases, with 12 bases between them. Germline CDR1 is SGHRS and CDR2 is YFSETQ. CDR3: CASSPRGGSTDTQYF. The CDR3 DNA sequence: TGCGCCAGCAGCCCTCGGGGCGGTAGCACAGATACGCAGTATTTT.

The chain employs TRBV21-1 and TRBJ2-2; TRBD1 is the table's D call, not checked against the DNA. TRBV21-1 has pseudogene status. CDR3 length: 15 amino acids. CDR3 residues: CASSKAARDYGELFF. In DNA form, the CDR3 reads TGTGCCAGCAGCAAAGCCGCCAGGGATTACGGGGAGCTGTTTTTT.

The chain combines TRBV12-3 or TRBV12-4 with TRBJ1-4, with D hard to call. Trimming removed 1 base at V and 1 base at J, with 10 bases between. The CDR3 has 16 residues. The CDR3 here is CASSLDPPLTNEKLFF. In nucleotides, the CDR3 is TGTGCCAGCAGTTTAGACCCTCCCTTAACTAATGAAAAACTGTTTTTT.

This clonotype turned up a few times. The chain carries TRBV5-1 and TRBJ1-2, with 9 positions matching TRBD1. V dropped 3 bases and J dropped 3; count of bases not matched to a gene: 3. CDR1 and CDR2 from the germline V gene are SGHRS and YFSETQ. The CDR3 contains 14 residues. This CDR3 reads CASSSGQGDYGYTF. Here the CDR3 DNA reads TGCGCCAGCAGCTCGGGACAGGGTGACTATGGCTACACCTTC.

Written as DNA, the CDR3 is TGTGCCACCAGTCGAGGGGGCACTGAAGCTTTCTTT. This translates into CATSRGGTEAFF. This sequence joins TRBV24-1 and TRBJ1-1, with a weak D call TRBD1 (6 bases). Germline V gene data show CDR1 as KGHDR and CDR2 as SFDVKD. This CDR3 is 12 amino acids long. V was shortened by 6 bases and J by 4 bases, with 8 bases between the two germline ends.

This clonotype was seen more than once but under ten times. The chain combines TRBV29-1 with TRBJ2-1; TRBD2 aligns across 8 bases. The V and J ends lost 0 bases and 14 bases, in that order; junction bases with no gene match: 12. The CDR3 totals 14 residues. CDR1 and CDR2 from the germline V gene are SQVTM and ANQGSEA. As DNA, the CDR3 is TGCAGCGTTGAAGATCTCGGACGGAGCGGGAGCGAGTTCTTC. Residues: CSVEDLGRSGSEFF.

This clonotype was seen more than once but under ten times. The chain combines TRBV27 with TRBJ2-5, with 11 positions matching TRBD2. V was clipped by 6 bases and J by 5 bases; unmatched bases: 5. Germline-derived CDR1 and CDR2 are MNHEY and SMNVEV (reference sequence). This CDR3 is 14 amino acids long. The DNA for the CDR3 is TGTGCCAGCAGACTAGCGGGAGCAATGGAGACCCAGTACTTC. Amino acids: CASRLAGAMETQYF.

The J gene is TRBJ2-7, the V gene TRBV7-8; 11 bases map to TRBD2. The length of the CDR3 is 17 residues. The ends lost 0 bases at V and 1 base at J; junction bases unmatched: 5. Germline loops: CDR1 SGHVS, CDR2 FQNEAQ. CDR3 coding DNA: TGTGCCAGCAGCTTAGCCCTAGCGGGGGGATATTCCTACGAGCAGTACTTC. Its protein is CASSLALAGGYSYEQYF.

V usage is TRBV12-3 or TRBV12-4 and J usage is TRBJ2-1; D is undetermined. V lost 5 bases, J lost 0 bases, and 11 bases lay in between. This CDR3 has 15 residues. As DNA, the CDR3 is TGTGCCAGCAGTGACAACGCCGTCTCCTACAATGAGCAGTTCTTC. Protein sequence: CASSDNAVSYNEQFF.

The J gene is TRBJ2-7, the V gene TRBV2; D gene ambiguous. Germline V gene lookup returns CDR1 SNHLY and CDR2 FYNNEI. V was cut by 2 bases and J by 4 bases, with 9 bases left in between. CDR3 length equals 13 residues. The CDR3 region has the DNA TGTGCCAGCAGTGAATCTCCGAAGTACGAGCAGTACTTC. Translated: CASSESPKYEQYF.

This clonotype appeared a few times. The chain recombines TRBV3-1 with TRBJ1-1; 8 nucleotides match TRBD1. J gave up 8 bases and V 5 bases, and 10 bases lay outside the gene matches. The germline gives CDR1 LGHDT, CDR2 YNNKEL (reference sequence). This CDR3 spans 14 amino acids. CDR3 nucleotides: TGTGCCAGCAGCTTCGGGACAGGCGGCGGCGAAGCTTTCTTT. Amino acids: CASSFGTGGGEAFF.

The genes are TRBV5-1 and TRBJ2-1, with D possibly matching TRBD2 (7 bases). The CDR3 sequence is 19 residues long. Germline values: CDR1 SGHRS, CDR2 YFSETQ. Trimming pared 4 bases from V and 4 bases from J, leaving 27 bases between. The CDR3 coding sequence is TGCGCCAGCAGCCCGTGGGTGCGGGACGGGGGGCGCAGATACAATGAGCAGTTCTTC. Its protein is CASSPWVRDGGRRYNEQFF. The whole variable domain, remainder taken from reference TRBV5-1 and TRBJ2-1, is KAGVTQTPRYLIKTRGQQVTLSCSPISGHRSVSWYQQTPGQGLQFLFEYFSETQRNKGNFPGRFSGRQFSNSRSEMNVSTLELGDSALYLCASSPWVRDGGRRYNEQFFGPGTRLTVL.

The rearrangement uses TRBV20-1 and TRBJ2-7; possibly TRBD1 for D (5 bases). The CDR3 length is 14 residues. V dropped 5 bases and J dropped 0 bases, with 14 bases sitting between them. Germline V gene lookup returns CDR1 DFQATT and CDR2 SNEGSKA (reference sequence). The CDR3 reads CSAGKGLHSYEQYF. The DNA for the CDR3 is TGCAGTGCTGGGAAGGGGCTTCACTCCTACGAGCAGTACTTC.

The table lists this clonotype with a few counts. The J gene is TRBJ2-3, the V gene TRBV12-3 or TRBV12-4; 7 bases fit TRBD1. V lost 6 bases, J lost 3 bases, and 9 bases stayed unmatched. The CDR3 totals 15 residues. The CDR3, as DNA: TGTGCCAGCAGCCCTCGGACAGGACCGACAGATACGCAGTATTTT. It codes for CASSPRTGPTDTQYF.

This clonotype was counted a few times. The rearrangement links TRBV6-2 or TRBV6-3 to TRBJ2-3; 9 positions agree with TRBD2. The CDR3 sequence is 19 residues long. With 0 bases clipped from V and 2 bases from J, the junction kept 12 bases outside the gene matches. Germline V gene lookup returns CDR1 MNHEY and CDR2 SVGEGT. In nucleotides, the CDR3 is TGTGCCAGCAGTTACTCGCTCGGGACTAGCCGACGCACCACAGATACGCAGTATTTT. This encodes CASSYSLGTSRRTTDTQYF.

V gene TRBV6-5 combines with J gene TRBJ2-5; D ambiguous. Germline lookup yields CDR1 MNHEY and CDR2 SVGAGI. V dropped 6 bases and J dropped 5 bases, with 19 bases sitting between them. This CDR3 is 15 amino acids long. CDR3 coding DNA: TGTGCCAGCAGCCCCAGGCGGAAGTCCCCCGAGACCCAGTACTTC. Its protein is CASSPRRKSPETQYF.

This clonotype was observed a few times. The chain's CDR3 is CASSGAAGQRPEKLFF. Here the CDR3 DNA reads TGTGCCAGCAGTGGCGCTGCGGGACAGCGACCAGAAAAACTGTTTTTT. The V gene is TRBV6-5, the J gene TRBJ1-4; 7 bases match TRBD1. Germline values: CDR1 MNHEY, CDR2 SVGAGI. The CDR3 totals 16 residues. J gave up 8 bases and V 5 bases, and 14 bases lay outside the gene matches.

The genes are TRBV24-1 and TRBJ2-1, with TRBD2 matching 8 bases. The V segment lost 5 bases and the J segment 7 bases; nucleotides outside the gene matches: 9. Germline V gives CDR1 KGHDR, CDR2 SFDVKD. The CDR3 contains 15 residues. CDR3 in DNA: TGTGCCACCAGTGTTCATAGCGGGAACGGGAATGAGCAGTTCTTC. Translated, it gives CATSVHSGNGNEQFF.

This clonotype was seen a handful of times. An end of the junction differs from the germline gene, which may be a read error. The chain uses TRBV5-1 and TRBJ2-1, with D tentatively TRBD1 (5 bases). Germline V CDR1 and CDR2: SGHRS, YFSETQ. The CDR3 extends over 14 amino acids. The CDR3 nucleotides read TGCGCCAGCAACTTGGTGGAAGGGGCAAGTGAGCAGTTCTTC. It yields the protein CASNLVEGASEQFF.